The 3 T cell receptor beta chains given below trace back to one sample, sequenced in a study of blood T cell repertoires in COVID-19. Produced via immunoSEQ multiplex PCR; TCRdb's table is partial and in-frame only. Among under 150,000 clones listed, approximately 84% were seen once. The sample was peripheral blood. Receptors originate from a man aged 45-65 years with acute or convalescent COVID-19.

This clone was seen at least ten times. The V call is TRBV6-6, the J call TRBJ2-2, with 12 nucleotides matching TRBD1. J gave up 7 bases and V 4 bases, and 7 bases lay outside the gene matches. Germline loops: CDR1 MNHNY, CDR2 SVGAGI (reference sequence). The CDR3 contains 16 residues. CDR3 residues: CASSFPGQGAVGELFF. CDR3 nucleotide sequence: TGTGCCAGCAGTTTCCCGGGACAGGGGGCGGTCGGGGAGCTGTTTTTT.

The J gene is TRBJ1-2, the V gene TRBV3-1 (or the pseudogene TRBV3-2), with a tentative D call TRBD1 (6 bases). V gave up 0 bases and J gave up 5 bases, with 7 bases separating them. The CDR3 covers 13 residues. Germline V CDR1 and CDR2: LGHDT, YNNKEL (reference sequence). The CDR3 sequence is CASSQDQGYGYTF. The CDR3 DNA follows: TGTGCCAGCAGCCAAGACCAGGGGTATGGCTACACCTTC.

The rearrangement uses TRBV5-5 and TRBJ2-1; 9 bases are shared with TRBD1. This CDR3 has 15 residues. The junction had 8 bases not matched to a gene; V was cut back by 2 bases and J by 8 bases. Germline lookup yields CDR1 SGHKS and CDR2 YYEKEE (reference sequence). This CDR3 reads CASSFAGTGTDEQFF. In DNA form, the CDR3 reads TGTGCCAGCAGCTTCGCCGGGACAGGGACGGATGAGCAGTTCTTC.